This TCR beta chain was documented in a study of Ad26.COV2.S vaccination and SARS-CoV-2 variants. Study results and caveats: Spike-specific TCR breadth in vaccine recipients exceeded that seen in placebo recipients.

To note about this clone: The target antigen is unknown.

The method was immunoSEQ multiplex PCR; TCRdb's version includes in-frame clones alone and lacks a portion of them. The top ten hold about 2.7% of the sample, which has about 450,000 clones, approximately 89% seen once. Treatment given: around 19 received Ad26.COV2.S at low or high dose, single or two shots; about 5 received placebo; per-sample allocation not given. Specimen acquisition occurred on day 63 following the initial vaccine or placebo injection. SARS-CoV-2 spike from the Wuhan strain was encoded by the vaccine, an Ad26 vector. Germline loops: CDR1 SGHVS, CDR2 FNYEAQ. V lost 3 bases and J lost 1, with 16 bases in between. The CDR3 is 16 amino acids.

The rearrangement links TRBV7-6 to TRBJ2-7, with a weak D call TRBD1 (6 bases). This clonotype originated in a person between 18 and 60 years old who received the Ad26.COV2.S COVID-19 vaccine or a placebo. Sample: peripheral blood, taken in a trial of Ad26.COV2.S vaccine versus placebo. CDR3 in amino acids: CASSLFPRGPSYEQYF. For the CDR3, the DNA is TGTGCCAGCAGCTTGTTCCCCAGGGGTCCATCCTACGAGCAGTACTTC.